The entry that follows covers one T cell receptor (beta chain) sequence. Its specificity is not known. Sequenced by immunoSEQ multiplex PCR; TCRdb stores in-frame clones only, minus some. The sample lists about 130,000 clones, around 94% seen once, with roughly 0.024% in the top ten. This sample is drawn from a study of human thymus T cells. Findings of the study overall: Repertoires sampled from thymus and blood appeared biased in V and J gene usage. Unrelated individuals had highly overlapping thymic repertoires, as reported in related research.

Thymus tissue was removed during corrective cardiac surgery. Infants served as donors; they were healthy and Finnish and were having corrective surgery for congenital heart defects. J lost 6 bases, V lost 1 base, and 11 bases had no gene match. Germline CDR1 reads MGHDK; CDR2 reads SYGVNS. This CDR3 spans 17 amino acids. The receptor comes from a boy under two years old with a congenital heart defect but otherwise immunologically healthy. J is TRBJ2-1 and V is TRBV25-1; the match to TRBD2 covers 8 bases. The specimen sequenced was thymus tissue. The CDR3 DNA sequence: TGTGCCAGCAGTGAATTTAGAGGACTAGCCTCTCTCAATGAGCAGTTCTTC. Translation: CASSEFRGLASLNEQFF.